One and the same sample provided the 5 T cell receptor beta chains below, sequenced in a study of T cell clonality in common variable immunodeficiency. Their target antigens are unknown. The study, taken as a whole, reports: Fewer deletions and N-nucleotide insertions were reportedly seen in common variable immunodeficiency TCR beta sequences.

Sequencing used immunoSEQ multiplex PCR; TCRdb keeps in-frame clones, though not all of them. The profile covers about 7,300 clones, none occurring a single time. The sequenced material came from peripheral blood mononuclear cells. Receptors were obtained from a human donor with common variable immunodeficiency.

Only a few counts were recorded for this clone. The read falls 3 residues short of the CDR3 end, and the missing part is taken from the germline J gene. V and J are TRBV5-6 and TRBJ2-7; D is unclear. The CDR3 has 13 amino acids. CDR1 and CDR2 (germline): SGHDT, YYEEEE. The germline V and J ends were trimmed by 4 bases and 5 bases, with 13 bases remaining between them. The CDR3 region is CASSPETRDEQYF. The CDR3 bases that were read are TGTGCCAGCAGCCCCGAGACAAGGGACGAG.

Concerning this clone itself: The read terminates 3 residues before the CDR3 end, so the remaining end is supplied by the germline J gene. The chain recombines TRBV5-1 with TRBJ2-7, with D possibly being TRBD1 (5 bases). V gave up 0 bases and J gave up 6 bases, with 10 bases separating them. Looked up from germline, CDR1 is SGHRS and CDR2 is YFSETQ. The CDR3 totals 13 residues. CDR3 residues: CASSLARQGEQYF. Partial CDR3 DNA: TGCGCCAGCAGCTTGGCGCGGCAGGGCGAG.

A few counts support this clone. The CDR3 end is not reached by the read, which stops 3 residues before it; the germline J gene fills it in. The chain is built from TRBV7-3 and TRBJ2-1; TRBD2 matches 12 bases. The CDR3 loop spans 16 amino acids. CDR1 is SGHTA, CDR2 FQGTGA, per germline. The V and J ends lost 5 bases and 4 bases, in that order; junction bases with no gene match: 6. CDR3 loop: CASSPQTSGSYNEQFF. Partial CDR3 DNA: TGTGCCAGCAGCCCCCAGACTAGCGGGAGTTACAATGAG.

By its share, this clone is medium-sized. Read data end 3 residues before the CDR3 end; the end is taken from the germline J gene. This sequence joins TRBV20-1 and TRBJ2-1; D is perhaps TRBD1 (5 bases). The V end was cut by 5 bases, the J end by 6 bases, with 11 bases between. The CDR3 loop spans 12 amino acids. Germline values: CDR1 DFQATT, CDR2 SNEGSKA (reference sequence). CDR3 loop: CSAHDRSNEQFF. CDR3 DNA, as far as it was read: TGCAGTGCTCATGACAGAAGCAATGAG.

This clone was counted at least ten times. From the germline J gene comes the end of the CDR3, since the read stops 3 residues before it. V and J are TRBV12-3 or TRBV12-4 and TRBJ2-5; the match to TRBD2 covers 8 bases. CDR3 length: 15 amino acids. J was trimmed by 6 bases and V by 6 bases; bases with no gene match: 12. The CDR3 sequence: CASSQSGGRHQTQYF. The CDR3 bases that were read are TGTGCCAGCAGCCAGTCTGGCGGGAGGCATCAGACC.